Listed below are T cell receptor beta chains from one sample, sequenced in a study of tumor-infiltrating lymphocytes in primary liver carcinoma. One entry per CDR3 protein results from TCRdb running MiXCR on the multiplex PCR reads. This table holds about 190,000 distinct CDR3 sequences, 85% found once. The sequenced material came from tumor tissue from primary liver carcinoma. Receptor source: a man aged 40-50 years with primary liver carcinoma and hepatitis B virus infection. CDR3s include the opening cysteine and the closing phenylalanine or tryptophan. A D gene is named only where the DNA matches it firmly. The size entry is marked missing in some rows and otherwise reads once, few, many or a size class.

d_call | clone_size | j_call | v_call | cdr3_nt | cdr3_aa
TRBD1 | - | TRBJ2-7 | TRBV28 | TGTGCCAGCAGTTTACCGGGACAGGGCGCAGGATGCGAGCAGTACTTC | CASSLPGQGAGCEQYF
TRBD2 | - | TRBJ2-4 | TRBV5-6 | TGTGCCAGCAACCAGGGCCCGGCGAGGAGCGGGGCCAAAAACATTCAGTATTTC | CASNQGPARSGAKNIQYF
TRBD2 | - | TRBJ2-2 | TRBV5-4 | TGTGCCAGCAGCCCCGGACTAGCGCAGATCACCGGGGAGCCGTTTTTT | CASSPGLAQITGEPFF
- | - | TRBJ2-5 | TRBV29-1 | TGTAGCTGCCACGTCGGGGCGGGGCAAAAGACCCAGTACTTC | CSCHVGAGQKTQYF
TRBD1 | - | TRBJ1-1 | TRBV6-6 | TGTGCCAGCAGTGGGACAGGGGTGAGTACTCAAGCTTTCTTT | CASSGTGVSTQAFF
- | - | TRBJ2-5 | TRBV4-3 | TGCGCCAGCAGCCAAGCGGCTAGCGTGAGCACTGGTGAGACCCAATATTTC | CASSQAASVSTGETQYF
- | - | TRBJ2-3 | TRBV7-2 | TGTGCCAGCAGCATCGACGGGGTCTCGGGGACAGATACGCAGTATTTT | CASSIDGVSGTDTQYF
TRBD1 | - | TRBJ1-1 | TRBV10-2 | TGCGCCAGCCCAGGACAGGGGAACACTGAACCTTTCTTT | CASPGQGNTEPFF
- | once | TRBJ1-5 | TRBV6-2/TRBV6-3 | TGTACCAGCAGCCCACCGACCGCGGGGACCAGCAATCAGCCCCAGCATTTT | CTSSPPTAGTSNQPQHF
- | - | TRBJ2-1 | TRBV5-1 | TGCGCCAACAGCTGGTGGGGGACGTGGGATGAGCAGTTCTTC | CANSWWGTWDEQFF
- | - | TRBJ2-1 | TRBV11-1 | TGTGCCAGCAGTATTGGCCTCAACAATGAGCAGTTCTTC | CASSIGLNNEQFF
- | - | TRBJ2-7 | TRBV12-5 | TGTGCCAGTGGGGGAACATGTTCCTACGAGCAGTACTTC | CASGGTCSYEQYF
TRBD1 | - | TRBJ1-2 | TRBV6-1 | TGTGCCAGCAGGACAGGGGAGGCCTATGGTTACGCCTTC | CASRTGEAYGYAF